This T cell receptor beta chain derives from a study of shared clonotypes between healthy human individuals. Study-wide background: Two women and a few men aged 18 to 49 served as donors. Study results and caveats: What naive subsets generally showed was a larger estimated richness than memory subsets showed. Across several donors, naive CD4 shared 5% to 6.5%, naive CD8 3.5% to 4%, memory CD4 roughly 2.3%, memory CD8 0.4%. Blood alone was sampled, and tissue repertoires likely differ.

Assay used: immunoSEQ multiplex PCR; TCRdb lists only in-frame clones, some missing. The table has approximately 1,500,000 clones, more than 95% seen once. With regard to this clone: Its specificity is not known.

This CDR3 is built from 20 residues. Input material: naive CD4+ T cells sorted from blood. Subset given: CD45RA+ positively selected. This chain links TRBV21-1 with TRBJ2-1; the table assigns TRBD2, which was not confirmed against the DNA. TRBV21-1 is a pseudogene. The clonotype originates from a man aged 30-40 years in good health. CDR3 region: CASSKGNSGGRGGGHNEQFF. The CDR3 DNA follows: TGTGCCAGCAGCAAAGGGAATAGCGGGGGAAGGGGCGGAGGGCACAATGAGCAGTTCTTC.